This T cell receptor beta chain derives from a study of tumor-infiltrating lymphocytes in primary liver carcinoma. Overall study findings and caveats: The overlap of tumor-adjacent and tumor-blood pairs was smaller than that of tumor region pairs. A significantly higher top-250-clone fraction was found in tumors than in blood (p = 0.039).

Total RNA (approximately 500 ng) served as template for TCR beta cDNA synthesis primed by a constant-region primer. Three-round nested multiplex PCR performed with slightly modified ARM-PCR produced the TCR beta libraries. The first two PCR rounds used TRBV1-TRBV30 forward primers with a C-beta reverse primer, about 10 cycles each. TCRdb passed the multiplex PCR reads through MiXCR, listing each CDR3 protein once. The data contain 120,000 or so distinct CDR3 sequences, 50% to 70% of them singletons. Unsorted bulk tissue of roughly 17-33 mg yielded co-extracted RNA and DNA. Enrolled patients were chronically infected with HBV and treatment-naive. Germline V lookup: CDR1 MNHEY, CDR2 SVGAGI. The CDR3 is 17 amino acids. Only one count was recorded for this clonotype. Its antigen remains unknown. Relative to the germline gene, one junction end is altered; a read error may explain this.

Material for sequencing was liver tumor tissue from sampling region 1. Subset of the sample: tumor region T1, superior pole. This clonotype was sampled from a woman aged 55-69 years with primary liver carcinoma and hepatitis B virus infection. V and J are TRBV6-5 and TRBJ2-3; 8 nucleotides match TRBD1. DNA for the CDR3: TGTGCCAGCAGTTACTCGGTCCCAGGGGGCAGTGCAGATACGAAGTATTTT. Residues: CASSYSVPGGSADTKYF.